One T cell receptor beta chain is described in this entry. Its cognate antigen is unknown. The naive CD8 fraction comprised CD45RO-negative cells positively selected for CCR7 and excluded terminally differentiated effector memory CD45RA+ cells. Each of the donors was a healthy adult who was HIV-negative and had not had a recent acute infection or vaccination. Every donor was a Caucasian adult from Nashville, Tennessee. Libraries were prepared by immunoSEQ multiplex PCR; TCRdb keeps only in-frame clonotypes and omits some of them. The repertoire holds just over 2,000,000 clones, approximately 94% seen once, with 0.85% to 1.3% in the top ten. These data are taken from a study of shared clonotypes between healthy human individuals. Overall study context: Each donor's CD8 memory used one plate, CD8 naive two, each CD4 subset three. General study findings and limits: Approximately 4.5% was the fraction of naive CD4 clonotypes found shared across a few donors.

This CDR3 spans 15 amino acids. V trimming: 4 bases; J trimming: 3 bases; junction bases outside the gene matches: 0. The germline V gene encodes CDR1 SGHNT and CDR2 YYREEE (reference sequence). The material sequenced was naive CD8+ T cells sorted from blood. This TCR came from a man between 18 and 29 years old in good health. This chain links TRBV5-4 with TRBJ1-6, with 11 bases matching TRBD1. The CDR3 sequence: CASSGTGGYNSPLHF. CDR3 DNA: TGTGCCAGCAGCGGGACAGGGGGCTATAATTCACCCCTCCACTTT.